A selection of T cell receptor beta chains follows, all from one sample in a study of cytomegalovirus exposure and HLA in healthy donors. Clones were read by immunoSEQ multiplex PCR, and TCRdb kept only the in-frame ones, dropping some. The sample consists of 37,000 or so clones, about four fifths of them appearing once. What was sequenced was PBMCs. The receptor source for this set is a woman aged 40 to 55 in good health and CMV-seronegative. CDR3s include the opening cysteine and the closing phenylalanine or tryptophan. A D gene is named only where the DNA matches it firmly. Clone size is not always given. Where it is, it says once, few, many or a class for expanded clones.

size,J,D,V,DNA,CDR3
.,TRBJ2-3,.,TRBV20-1,TGCAGTGCTGGGGCAGCAGATACGCAGTATTTT,CSAGAADTQYF
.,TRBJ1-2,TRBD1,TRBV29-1,TGCAGCGCTACAACAGGGGGCGCTTCTGGCTACACCTTC,CSATTGGASGYTF
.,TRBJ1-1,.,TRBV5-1,TGCGCCAGCAGCTTGGATTTGGGCATGAACACTGAAGCTTTCTTT,CASSLDLGMNTEAFF
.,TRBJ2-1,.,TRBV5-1,TGCGCCAGCAGACAGTTCCTCTCCTACAATGAGCAGTTCTTC,CASRQFLSYNEQFF
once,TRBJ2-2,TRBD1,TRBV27,TGTGCCAGCAGTTTTAAGGGACAGGGGTTGAACACCGGGGAGCTGTTTTTT,CASSFKGQGLNTGELFF
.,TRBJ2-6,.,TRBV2,TGTGCCAGCAGTGAAGGTATCTACTCTGGGGCCAACGTCCTGACTTTC,CASSEGIYSGANVLTF
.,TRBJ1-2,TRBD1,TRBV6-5,TGTGCCAGCAGTACGGGAGCAGGGGGAAACTATGGCTACACCTTC,CASSTGAGGNYGYTF
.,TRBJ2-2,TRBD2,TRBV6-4,TGTGCCAGCAGTGACGGGGGGGTTTCCGGGGAGCTGTTTTTT,CASSDGGVSGELFF
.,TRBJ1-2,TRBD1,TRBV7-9,TGTGCCAGCAGCTTAGAGACAGGGGGCTATGGCTACACCTTC,CASSLETGGYGYTF
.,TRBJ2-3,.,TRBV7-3,TGTGCCAGCAGCTTATGGGGGGGGGCAACAGATACGCAGTATTTT,CASSLWGGATDTQYF
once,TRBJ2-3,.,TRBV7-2,TGTGCCAGCAGCCTGCCTGGTCCCCCAGGAGATACGCAGTATTTT,CASSLPGPPGDTQYF
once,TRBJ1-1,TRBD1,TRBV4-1,TGCGCCAGCAGCCTTGGACAGGGGGGCACTGAAGCTTTCTTT,CASSLGQGGTEAFF
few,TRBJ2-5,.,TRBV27,TGTGCCAGCAGTTTTCTTGACAGGATAGAGACCCAGTACTTC,CASSFLDRIETQYF
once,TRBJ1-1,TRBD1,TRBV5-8,TGTGCCAGCAGCTTATCAGGACAGGGGATTGAAGCTTTCTTT,CASSLSGQGIEAFF
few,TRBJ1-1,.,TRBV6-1,TGTGCCAGCAGTGAACCACCCGGGGGGAACACTGAAGCTTTCTTT,CASSEPPGGNTEAFF
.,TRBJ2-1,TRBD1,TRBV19,TGTGCCAGTAGTAGAACAGGGGGCTCCCCCAGTGAGCAGTTCTTC,CASSRTGGSPSEQFF
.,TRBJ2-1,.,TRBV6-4,TGTGCCAGCAGTGACGGGACAAACAATGAGCAGTTCTTC,CASSDGTNNEQFF
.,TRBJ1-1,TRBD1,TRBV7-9,TGTGCCAGCAGCTTTTCCTCAGGGACAGGGAACACTGAAGCTTTCTTT,CASSFSSGTGNTEAFF
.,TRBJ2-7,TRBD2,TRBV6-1,TGTGCCAGCAGTGACCCCGGGAGGTCCTACGAGCAGTACTTC,CASSDPGRSYEQYF
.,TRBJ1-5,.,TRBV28,TGTGCCAGCAACACCCCACCTCAGCCCCAGCATTTT,CASNTPPQPQHF
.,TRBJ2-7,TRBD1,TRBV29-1,TGCAGCGTAACCGGGACAGGGGCTGGCGAGCAGTACTTC,CSVTGTGAGEQYF
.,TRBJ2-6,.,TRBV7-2,TGTGCCAGCAGTGTCGTCTCTGGGGCCAACGTCCTGACTTTC,CASSVVSGANVLTF
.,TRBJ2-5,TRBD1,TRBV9,TGTGCCAGCAGCGTAGGGACAGGGGGTGTAGAGACCCAGTACTTC,CASSVGTGGVETQYF
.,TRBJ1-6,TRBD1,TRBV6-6,TGTGCCAGCAGTGGCGGACAGGGCACTTCACCCCTCCACTTT,CASSGGQGTSPLHF
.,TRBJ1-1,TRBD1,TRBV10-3,TGTGCCATCAGTAACAGGGGAAAGGGGACTGAAGCTTTCTTT,CAISNRGKGTEAFF
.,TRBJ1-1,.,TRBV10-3,TGTGCCATCAGTGAGTGGACAGCCACAATGAACACTGAAGCTTTCTTT,CAISEWTATMNTEAFF
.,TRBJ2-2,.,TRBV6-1,TGTGCCAGCAGTGAAGCACGCAGTCCCTCCAGGGAGCTGTTTTTT,CASSEARSPSRELFF
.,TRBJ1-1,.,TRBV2,TGTGCCAGCAGTGACAGGGGTGGGAAGGCTGAAGCTTTCTTT,CASSDRGGKAEAFF
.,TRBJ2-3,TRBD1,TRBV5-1,TGCGCCAGCAGCCCGGACAGGAGCACAGATACGCAGTATTTT,CASSPDRSTDTQYF
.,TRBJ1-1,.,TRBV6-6,TGTGCCAGCAGATCCCAGGGCCACACTGAAGCTTTCTTT,CASRSQGHTEAFF
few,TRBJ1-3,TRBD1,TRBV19,TGTGCCAGTAGTGTGTCAGGGGGTTCTGGAAACACCATATATTTT,CASSVSGGSGNTIYF
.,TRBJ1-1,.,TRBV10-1,TGCGCCAGCAGTGAAATAAAGACAGGACCCAGTTCTCGAACACTGACGGACACTGAAGCTTTCTTT,CASSEIKTGPSSRTLTDTEAFF
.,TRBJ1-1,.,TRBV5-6,TGTGCCAGCAGGCATAGGGGATGGAACACTGAAGCTTTCTTT,CASRHRGWNTEAFF
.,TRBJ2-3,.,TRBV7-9,TGTGCCAGCAGCTCGGAGGGGTTAGCAGATACGCAGTATTTT,CASSSEGLADTQYF
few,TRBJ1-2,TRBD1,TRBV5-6,TGTGCCAGCAGCGAGGACAGGAGTGACTATGGCTACACCTTC,CASSEDRSDYGYTF
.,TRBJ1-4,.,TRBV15,TGTGCCACCAGCGACTGGGGGCGGGAGGAAAAACTGTTTTTT,CATSDWGREEKLFF
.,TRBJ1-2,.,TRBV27,TGTGCCAGCAGTTTATGGTCCTCAGGTGGCTACACCTTC,CASSLWSSGGYTF
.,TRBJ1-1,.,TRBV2,TGTGCCAGCAGGGCGGACACTGAAGCTTTCTTT,CASRADTEAFF
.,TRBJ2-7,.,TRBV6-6,TGTGCCAGCAGTTCGGGGAACTTCTACGAGCAGTACTTC,CASSSGNFYEQYF
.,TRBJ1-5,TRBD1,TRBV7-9,TGTGCCAGCAGCGAGACAGGGGACCGGCAGCCCCAGCATTTT,CASSETGDRQPQHF
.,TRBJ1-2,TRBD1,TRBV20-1,TGCAGTGCTAGGGGACAGGGGGACTACACCTTC,CSARGQGDYTF
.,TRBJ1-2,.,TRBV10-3,TGTGCCATCAGTGGGACTTCCTATGGCTACACCTTC,CAISGTSYGYTF
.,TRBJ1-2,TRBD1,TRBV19,TGTGCCAGCTTGGACAGGGCCCTATCTGGCTACACCTTC,CASLDRALSGYTF
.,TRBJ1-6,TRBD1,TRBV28,TGTGCCAGCAGGCTAGACGGGACAGGGTATTCACCCCTCCACTTT,CASRLDGTGYSPLHF
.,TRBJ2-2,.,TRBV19,TGTGCCAGTAGTAGCTACTACCTTTCGAACACCGGGGAGCTGTTTTTT,CASSSYYLSNTGELFF
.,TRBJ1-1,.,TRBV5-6,TGTGCCAGCAGCTTAAGGGGTTGGAGTGAAGCTTTCTTT,CASSLRGWSEAFF
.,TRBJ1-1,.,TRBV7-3,TGTGCCAGCAGCTTAATGTTCCGAGCTTTCTTT,CASSLMFRAFF
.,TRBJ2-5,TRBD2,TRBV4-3,TGCGCCAGCAGCCCTCGGGGTAGCGGGGGTTTTGAGTACCAAGAGACCCAGTACTTC,CASSPRGSGGFEYQETQYF
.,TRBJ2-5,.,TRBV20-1,TGCAGTGCTAGAAACCAGGAGACCCAGTACTTC,CSARNQETQYF
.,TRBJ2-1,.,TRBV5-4,TGTGCCAGCAGCCCACAGAGTCACCCTAATGAGCAGTTCTTC,CASSPQSHPNEQFF
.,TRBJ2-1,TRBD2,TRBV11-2,TGTGCCAGCAGCCGTTGGACTAGCGGTCGCTACAATGAGCAGTTCTTC,CASSRWTSGRYNEQFF